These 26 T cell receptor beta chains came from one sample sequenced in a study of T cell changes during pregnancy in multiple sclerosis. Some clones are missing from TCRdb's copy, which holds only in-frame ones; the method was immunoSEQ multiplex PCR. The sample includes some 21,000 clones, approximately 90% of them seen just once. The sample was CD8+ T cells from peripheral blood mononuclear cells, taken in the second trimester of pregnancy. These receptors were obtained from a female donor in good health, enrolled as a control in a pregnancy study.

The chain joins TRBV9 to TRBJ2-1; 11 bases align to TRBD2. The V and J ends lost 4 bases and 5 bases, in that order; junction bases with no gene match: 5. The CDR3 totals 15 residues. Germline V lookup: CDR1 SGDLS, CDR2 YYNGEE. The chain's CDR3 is CASSILAGGNNEQFF. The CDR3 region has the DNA TGTGCCAGCAGCATTCTAGCGGGGGGTAACAATGAGCAGTTCTTC.

The CDR3 spells CASSERQGNYEQYF. DNA of the CDR3: TGTGCCAGCAGCGAGCGACAGGGGAACTACGAGCAGTACTTC. V is TRBV7-8 and J is TRBJ2-7, with 8 bases identical to TRBD1. The trim removed 5 bases at V and 3 bases at J, leaving 6 bases unmatched. Germline V gene lookup returns CDR1 SGHVS and CDR2 FQNEAQ. This CDR3 has 14 amino acids.

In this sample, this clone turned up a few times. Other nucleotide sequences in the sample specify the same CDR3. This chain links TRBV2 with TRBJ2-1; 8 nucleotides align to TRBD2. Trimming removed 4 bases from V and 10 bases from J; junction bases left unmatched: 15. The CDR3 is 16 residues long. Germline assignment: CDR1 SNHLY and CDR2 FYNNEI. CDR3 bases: TGTGCCAGCAGTGGTATTAGCGGGACACGATCATGGGAGCAGTTCTTC. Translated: CASSGISGTRSWEQFF. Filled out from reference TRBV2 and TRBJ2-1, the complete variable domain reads EPEVTQTPSHQVTQMGQEVILRCVPISNHLYFYWYRQILGQKVEFLVSFYNNEISEKSEIFDDQFSVERPDGSNFTLKIRSTKLEDSAMYFCASSGISGTRSWEQFFGPGTRLTVL.

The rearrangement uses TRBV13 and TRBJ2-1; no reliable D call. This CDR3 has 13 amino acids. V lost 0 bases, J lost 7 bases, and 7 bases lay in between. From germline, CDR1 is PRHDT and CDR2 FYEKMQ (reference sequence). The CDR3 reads CASSLGSRNEQFF. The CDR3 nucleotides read TGTGCCAGCAGCTTAGGGAGCAGGAATGAGCAGTTCTTC.

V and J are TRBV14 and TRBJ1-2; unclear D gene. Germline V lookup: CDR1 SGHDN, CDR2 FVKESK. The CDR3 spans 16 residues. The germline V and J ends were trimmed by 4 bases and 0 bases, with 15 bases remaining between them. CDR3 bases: TGTGCCAGCAGCCCCACGCGGTCCCTGTCTAACTATGGCTACACCTTC. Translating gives CASSPTRSLSNYGYTF.

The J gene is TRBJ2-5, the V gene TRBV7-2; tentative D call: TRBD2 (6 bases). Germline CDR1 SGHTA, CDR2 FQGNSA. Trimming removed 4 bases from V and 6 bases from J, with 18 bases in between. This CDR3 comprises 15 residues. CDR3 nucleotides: TGTGCCAGCAGCTACTCGGACTACACCAAACAGACCCAGTACTTC. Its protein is CASSYSDYTKQTQYF. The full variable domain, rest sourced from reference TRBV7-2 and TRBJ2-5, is GAGVSQSPSNKVTEKGKDVELRCDPISGHTALYWYRQSLGQGLEFLIYFQGNSAPDKSGLPSDRFSAERTGGSVSTLTIQRTQQEDSAVYLCASSYSDYTKQTQYFGPGTRLLVL.

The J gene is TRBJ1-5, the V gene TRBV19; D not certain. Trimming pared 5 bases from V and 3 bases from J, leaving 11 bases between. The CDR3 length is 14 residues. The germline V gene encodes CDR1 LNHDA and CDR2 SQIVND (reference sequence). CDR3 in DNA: TGTGCCAGTAGTCCCGGCGGGTACAATCAGCCCCAGCATTTT. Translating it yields CASSPGGYNQPQHF.

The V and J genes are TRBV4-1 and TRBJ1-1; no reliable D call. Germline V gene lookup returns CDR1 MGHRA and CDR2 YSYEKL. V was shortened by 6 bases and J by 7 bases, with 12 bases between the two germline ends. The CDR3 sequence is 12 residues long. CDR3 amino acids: CASRVDNGEAFF. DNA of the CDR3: TGCGCCAGCAGGGTCGATAACGGTGAAGCTTTCTTT.

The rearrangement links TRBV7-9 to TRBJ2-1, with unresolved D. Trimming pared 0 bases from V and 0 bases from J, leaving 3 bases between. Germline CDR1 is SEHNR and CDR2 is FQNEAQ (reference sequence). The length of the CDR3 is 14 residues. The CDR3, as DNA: TGTGCCAGCAGCTTAGCCGGCTCCTACAATGAGCAGTTCTTC. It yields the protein CASSLAGSYNEQFF. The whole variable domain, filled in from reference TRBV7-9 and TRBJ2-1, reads DTGVSQNPRHKITKRGQNVTFRCDPISEHNRLYWYRQTLGQGPEFLTYFQNEAQLEKSRLLSDRFSAERPKGSFSTLEIQRTEQGDSAMYLCASSLAGSYNEQFFGPGTRLTVL.

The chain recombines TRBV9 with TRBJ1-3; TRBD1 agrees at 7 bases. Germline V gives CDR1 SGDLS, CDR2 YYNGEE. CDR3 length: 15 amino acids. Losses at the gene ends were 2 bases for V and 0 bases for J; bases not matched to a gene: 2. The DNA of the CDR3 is TGTGCCAGCAGCGTTACAGGGGACTCTGGAAACACCATATATTTT. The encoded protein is CASSVTGDSGNTIYF.

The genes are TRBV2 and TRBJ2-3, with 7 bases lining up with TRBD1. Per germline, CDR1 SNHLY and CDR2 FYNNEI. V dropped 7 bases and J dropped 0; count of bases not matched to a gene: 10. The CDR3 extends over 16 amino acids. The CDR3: CASIVPTGPSTDTQYF. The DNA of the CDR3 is TGTGCCAGCATAGTCCCGACAGGGCCTAGCACAGATACGCAGTATTTT.

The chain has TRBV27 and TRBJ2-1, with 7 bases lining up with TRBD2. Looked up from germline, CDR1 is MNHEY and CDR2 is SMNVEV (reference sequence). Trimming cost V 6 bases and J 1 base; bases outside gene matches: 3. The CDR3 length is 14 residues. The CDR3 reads CASRGLVSYNEQFF. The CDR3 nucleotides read TGTGCCAGCAGAGGACTAGTTTCCTACAATGAGCAGTTCTTC.

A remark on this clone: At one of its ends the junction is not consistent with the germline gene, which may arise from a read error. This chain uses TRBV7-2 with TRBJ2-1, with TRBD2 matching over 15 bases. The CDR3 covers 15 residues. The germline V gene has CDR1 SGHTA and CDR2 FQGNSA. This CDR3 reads CASSGTSGRFGHWLF. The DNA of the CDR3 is TGTGCCAGCAGCGGGACTAGCGGGAGGTTTGGGCATTGGCTCTTC.

The CDR3 is CASSAQGGSGYYEQYF. The CDR3 DNA reads as TGTGCCAGCAGCGCCCAGGGTGGTAGCGGGTACTACGAGCAGTACTTC. The chain links TRBV9 to TRBJ2-7, with 7 bases matching TRBD2. V shed 3 bases and J 3 bases; nucleotides not matched to a gene: 12. The germline gives CDR1 SGDLS, CDR2 YYNGEE. CDR3 size: 16 residues. Based on the CDR3 plus reference TRBV9 and TRBJ2-7, the full variable domain is DSGVTQTPKHLITATGQRVTLRCSPRSGDLSVYWYQQSLDQGLQFLIQYYNGEERAKGNILERFSAQQFPDLHSELNLSSLELGDSALYFCASSAQGGSGYYEQYFGPGTRLTVT.

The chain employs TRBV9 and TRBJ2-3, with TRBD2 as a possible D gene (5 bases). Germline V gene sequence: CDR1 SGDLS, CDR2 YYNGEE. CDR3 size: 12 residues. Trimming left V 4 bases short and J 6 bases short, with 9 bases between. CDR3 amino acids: CASSSSGDTQYF. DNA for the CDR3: TGTGCCAGCAGCTCATCGGGGGATACGCAGTATTTT.

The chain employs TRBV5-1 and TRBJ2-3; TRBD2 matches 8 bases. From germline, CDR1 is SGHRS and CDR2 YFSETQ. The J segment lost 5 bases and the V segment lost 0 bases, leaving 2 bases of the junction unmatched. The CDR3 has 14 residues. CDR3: CASSLVSGRDTQYF. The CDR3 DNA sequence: TGCGCCAGCAGCTTGGTGAGCGGGAGAGATACGCAGTATTTT.

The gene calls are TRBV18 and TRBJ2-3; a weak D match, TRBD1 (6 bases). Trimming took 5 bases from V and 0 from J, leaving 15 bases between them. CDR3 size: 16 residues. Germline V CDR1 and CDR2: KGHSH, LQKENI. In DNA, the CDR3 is TGTGCCAGCTCAACCACTGGACAGACCAGCACAGATACGCAGTATTTT. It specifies CASSTTGQTSTDTQYF.

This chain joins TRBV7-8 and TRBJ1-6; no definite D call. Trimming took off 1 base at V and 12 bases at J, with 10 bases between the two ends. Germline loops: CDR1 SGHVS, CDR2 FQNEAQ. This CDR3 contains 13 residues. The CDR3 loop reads CASSLGFTQPLHF. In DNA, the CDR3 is TGTGCCAGCAGCTTAGGGTTTACTCAACCCCTCCACTTT. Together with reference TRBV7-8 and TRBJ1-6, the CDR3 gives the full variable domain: GAGVSQSPRYKVAKRGQDVALRCDPISGHVSLFWYQQALGQGPEFLTYFQNEAQLDKSGLPSDRFFAERPEGSVSTLKIQRTQQEDSAVYLCASSLGFTQPLHFGNGTRLTVT.

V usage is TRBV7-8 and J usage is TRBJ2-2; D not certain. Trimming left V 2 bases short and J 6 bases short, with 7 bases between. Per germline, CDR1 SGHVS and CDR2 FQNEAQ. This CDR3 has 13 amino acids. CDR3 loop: CASSLQVSGELFF. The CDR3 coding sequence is TGTGCCAGCAGCTTACAGGTCTCCGGGGAGCTGTTTTTT.

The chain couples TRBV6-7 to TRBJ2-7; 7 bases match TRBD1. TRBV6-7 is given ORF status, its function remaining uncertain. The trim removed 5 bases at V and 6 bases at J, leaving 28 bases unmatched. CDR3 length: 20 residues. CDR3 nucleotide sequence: TGTGCCAGCAGTCTTGAGCCGGAAACCGGGACAGCGAGGTCATTTTGCGAGCAGTACTTC. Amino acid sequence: CASSLEPETGTARSFCEQYF.

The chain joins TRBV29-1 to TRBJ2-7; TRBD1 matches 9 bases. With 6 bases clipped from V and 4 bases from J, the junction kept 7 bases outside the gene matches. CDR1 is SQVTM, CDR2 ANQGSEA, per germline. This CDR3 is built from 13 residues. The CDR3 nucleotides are TGCAGCGTACCGGGACAGGGTCTGTACGAGCAGTACTTC. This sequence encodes CSVPGQGLYEQYF.

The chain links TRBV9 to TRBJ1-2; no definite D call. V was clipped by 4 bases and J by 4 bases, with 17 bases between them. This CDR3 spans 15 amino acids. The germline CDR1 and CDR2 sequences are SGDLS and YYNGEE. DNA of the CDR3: TGTGCCAGCAGCCCCCCGGGAGGAATTTTCTATGGCTACACCTTC. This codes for CASSPPGGIFYGYTF.

The CDR3 region is CASSQAPGKNIQYF. The CDR3 DNA is TGTGCCAGCAGCCAAGCCCCGGGCAAAAACATTCAGTACTTC. V gene TRBV14 combines with J gene TRBJ2-4; no reliable D call. Germline-derived CDR1 and CDR2 are SGHDN and FVKESK. CDR3 length: 14 residues. The V gene lost 1 base and the J gene lost 3 bases, with 7 bases spanning the gap. The full variable domain, its missing parts supplied by reference TRBV14 and TRBJ2-4, is EAGVTQFPSHSVIEKGQTVTLRCDPISGHDNLYWYRRVMGKEIKFLLHFVKESKQDESGMPNNRFLAERTGGTYSTLKVQPAELEDSGVYFCASSQAPGKNIQYFGAGTRLSVL.

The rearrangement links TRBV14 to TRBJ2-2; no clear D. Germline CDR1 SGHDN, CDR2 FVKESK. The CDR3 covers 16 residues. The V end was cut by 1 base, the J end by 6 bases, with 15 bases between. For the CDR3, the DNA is TGTGCCAGCAGCCAAGGGGCCCCGTCGTTGGCCGGGGAGCTGTTTTTT. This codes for CASSQGAPSLAGELFF.

This CDR3 reads CASRTHPAGRNNEQFF. In DNA form, the CDR3 reads TGTGCCAGTAGAACCCACCCAGCGGGGAGGAACAATGAGCAGTTCTTC. V gene TRBV19 combines with J gene TRBJ2-1, with 7 bases identical to TRBD2. CDR3 length: 16 residues. In germline, CDR1 is LNHDA, CDR2 SQIVND (reference sequence). V trimming: 6 bases; J trimming: 5 bases; junction bases outside the gene matches: 13.

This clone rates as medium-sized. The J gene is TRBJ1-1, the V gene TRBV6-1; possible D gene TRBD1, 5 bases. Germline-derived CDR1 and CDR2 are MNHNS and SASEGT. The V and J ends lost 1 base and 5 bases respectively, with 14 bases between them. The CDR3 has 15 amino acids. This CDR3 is CASSEEATGGTEAFF. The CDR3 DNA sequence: TGTGCCAGCAGTGAAGAAGCCACCGGGGGAACTGAAGCTTTCTTT.